Listed here are 4 T cell receptor beta chains from one sample, sequenced in a study of T cells after yellow fever vaccination. TCRdb fed the 5' RACE reads into MiXCR, producing one record per CDR3 protein. The sample lists 500,000 to 650,000 distinct CDR3 sequences, 12% seen once, with about 15% in the top ten. Sequenced here: PBMCs, sampled on the day of the yellow fever booster vaccination. These receptors were obtained from a man under 40 who received the YFV17D yellow fever vaccine.

A few counts support this clonotype. An end of the junction does not agree with germline; a read error may underlie this. The chain carries TRBV5-6 and TRBJ2-3, with 12 nucleotides matching TRBD2. CDR3 size: 14 residues. CDR1 SGHDT and CDR2 YYEEEE come from the germline V gene. CDR3 sequence: CASSLETSGRSRDF. The DNA of the CDR3 is TGTGCCAGCAGCTTGGAAACTAGCGGGAGGTCCAGGGATTTT. Full variable domain (rest looked up from reference TRBV5-6 and TRBJ2-3): DAGVTQSPTHLIKTRGQQVTLRCSPKSGHDTVSWYQQALGQGPQFIFQYYEEEERQRGNFPDRFSGHQFPNYSSELNVNALLLGDSALYLCASSLETSGRSRDFGPGTRLTVL.

CDR3 in DNA: TGCAGTGCTAGAGGGATCGCTTGGAATGAGCAGTTCTTC. Translated, it gives CSARGIAWNEQFF. The chain combines TRBV20-1 with TRBJ2-1, with no clear D. Trimming removed 1 base from V and 7 bases from J, with 11 bases in between. This CDR3 spans 13 amino acids. Germline V gene data show CDR1 as DFQATT and CDR2 as SNEGSKA (reference sequence).

This clonotype was detected only a few times. V gene TRBV7-9 combines with J gene TRBJ2-5; D remains unclear. V was clipped by 3 bases and J by 5 bases, with 10 bases between them. CDR1 and CDR2 (germline): SEHNR, FQNEAQ (reference sequence). This CDR3 spans 13 amino acids. The CDR3 nucleotides read TGTGCCAGCAGCTTCGAGCTCCGGGAGACCCAGTACTTC. Translated: CASSFELRETQYF.

Note on this clonotype: The junction departs from germline at one end; a sequencing error may be responsible. CDR3 region: CPSSYNAGRSYGYTF. As DNA, the CDR3 is TGTCCCAGCAGTTACAATGCGGGACGGTCATATGGCTACACCTTC. The chain combines TRBV6-5 with TRBJ1-2; possible D gene TRBD1, 5 bases. The V gene's germline CDR1 is MNHEY and CDR2 SVGAGI. The CDR3 covers 15 residues.